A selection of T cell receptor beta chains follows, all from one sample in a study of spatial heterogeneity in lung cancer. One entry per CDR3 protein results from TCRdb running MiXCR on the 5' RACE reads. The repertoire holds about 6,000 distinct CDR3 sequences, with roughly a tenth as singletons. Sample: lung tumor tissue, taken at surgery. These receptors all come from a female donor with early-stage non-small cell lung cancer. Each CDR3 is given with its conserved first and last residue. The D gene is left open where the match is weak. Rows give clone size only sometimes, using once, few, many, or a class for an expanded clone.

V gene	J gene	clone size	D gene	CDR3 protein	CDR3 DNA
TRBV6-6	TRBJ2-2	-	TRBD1	CASRKNRGSTGELFF	TGTGCCAGCAGGAAAAACAGGGGAAGCACCGGGGAGCTGTTTTTT
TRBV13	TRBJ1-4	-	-	CASSLEGQKYF	TGTGCCAGCAGCTTAGAAGGACAGAAGTACTTT
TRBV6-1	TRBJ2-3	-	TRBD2	CASSVGLVPSTDTQYF	TGTGCCAGCAGTGTCGGACTAGTACCTAGCACAGATACGCAGTATTTT
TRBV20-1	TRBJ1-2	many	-	CSARQGSGLLYGYTF	TGCAGTGCTAGACAGGGGTCCGGTTTGCTCTATGGCTACACCTTC
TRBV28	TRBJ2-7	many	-	CASSWWAGQELYEQYF	TGTGCCAGCAGTTGGTGGGCGGGGCAGGAGCTTTACGAGCAGTACTTC
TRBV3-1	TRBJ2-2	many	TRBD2	CASSPQIARTSGGARTGELFF	TGTGCCAGCAGCCCGCAGATCGCCCGGACTAGCGGGGGGGCAAGGACCGGGGAGCTGTTTTTT
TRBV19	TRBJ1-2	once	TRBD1	CASMLQTGDGYTF	TGTGCCAGTATGCTGCAAACAGGGGATGGCTACACCTTC
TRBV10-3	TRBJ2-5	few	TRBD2	CAISGGTSAAQETQYF	TGTGCCATCAGTGGGGGGACTAGCGCAGCACAAGAGACCCAGTACTTC
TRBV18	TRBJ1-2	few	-	CASSPAGKSDYGYTF	TGTGCCAGCTCACCGGCGGGGAAATCGGACTATGGCTACACCTTC
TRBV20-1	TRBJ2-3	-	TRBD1	CSAQGQGTDTQYF	TGCAGTGCCCAGGGACAGGGGACAGATACGCAGTATTTT
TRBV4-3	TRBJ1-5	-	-	CASSQDRIGVYSNQPQHF	TGCGCCAGCAGCCAAGATCGTATAGGAGTTTATAGCAATCAGCCCCAGCATTTT
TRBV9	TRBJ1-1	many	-	CASSVGDIPSVGAFF	TGTGCCAGCAGCGTAGGAGACATTCCTTCGGTTGGGGCTTTCTTT
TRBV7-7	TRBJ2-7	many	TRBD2	CASSRGGSSYEQYF	TGTGCTAGCAGCCGCGGGGGGAGCTCCTACGAGCAGTACTTC
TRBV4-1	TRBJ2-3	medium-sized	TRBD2	CASSPTQTQLAGTDTQYF	TGCGCCAGCAGCCCTACGCAGACCCAACTAGCGGGGACAGATACGCAGTATTTT
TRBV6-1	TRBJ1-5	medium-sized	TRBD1	CASIDRVRKQHF	TGTGCCAGCATTGACAGGGTAAGGAAACAGCATTTT
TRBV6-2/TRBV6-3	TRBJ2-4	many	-	CASSTGLPWLENIQYF	TGTGCCAGCAGTACCGGCCTGCCTTGGCTGGAAAACATTCAGTACTTC
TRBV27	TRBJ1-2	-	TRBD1	CASSNRDRGGYGYTF	TGTGCCAGCAGTAACCGGGACAGGGGCGGCTATGGCTACACCTTC
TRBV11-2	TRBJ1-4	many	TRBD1	CASSSQQGYEKLFF	TGTGCCAGCAGCTCCCAACAGGGGTATGAAAAACTGTTTTTT
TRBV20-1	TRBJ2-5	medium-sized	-	CSAPPGGVRETQYF	TGCAGTGCGCCGCCTGGGGGCGTTAGAGAGACCCAGTACTTC
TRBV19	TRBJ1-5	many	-	CASTGHSNQPQHF	TGTGCCAGTACCGGACATAGCAATCAGCCCCAGCATTTT
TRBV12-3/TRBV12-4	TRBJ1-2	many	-	CASSSPGLYYGYTF	TGTGCCAGCAGTTCGCCGGGACTTTACTATGGCTACACCTTC
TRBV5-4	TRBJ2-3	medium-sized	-	CASSSLSDTQYF	TGTGCCAGCAGCTCACTTTCAGATACGCAGTATTTT
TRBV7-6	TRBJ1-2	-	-	CASSYGAEGDYTF	TGTGCCAGCAGCTACGGGGCCGAGGGAGACTACACCTTC
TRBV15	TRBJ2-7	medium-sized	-	CATSRDITVYEQYF	TGTGCCACCAGCAGAGATATAACGGTCTACGAGCAGTACTTC
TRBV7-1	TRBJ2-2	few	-	CASSSSPVSALRAGELFF	TGTGCCAGCAGCTCGAGTCCAGTATCGGCATTACGGGCCGGGGAGCTGTTTTTT
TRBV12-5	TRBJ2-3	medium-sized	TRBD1	CASGLGTGDTDTQYF	TGTGCTAGTGGTTTGGGGACAGGAGACACAGATACGCAGTATTTT
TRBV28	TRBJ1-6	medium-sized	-	CASSLSEISYNSPLHF	TGTGCCAGCAGTTTATCCGAGATCTCCTATAATTCACCCCTCCACTTT
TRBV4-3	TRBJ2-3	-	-	CASSQENWATQYF	TGCGCCAGCAGCCAAGAAAACTGGGCAACGCAGTATTTT
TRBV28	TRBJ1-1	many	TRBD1	CASSPRTGGGTEAFF	TGTGCCAGCAGTCCACGGACAGGGGGGGGAACTGAAGCTTTCTTT
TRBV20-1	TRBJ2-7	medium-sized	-	CSARDSGSHPDEQYF	TGCAGTGCTAGAGATTCGGGGTCCCACCCGGACGAGCAGTACTTC
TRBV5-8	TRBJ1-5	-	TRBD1	CASSPQGFEQPQHF	TGTGCCAGCAGCCCACAGGGGTTCGAGCAGCCCCAGCATTTT